This T cell receptor beta chain was observed in a study of early stage breast cancer tumors. The wider study: The ER+/PR+/HER2- tumors included about 8 ductal and a few lobular carcinomas.

As regards this clone: What it recognizes is unknown.

The germline gives CDR1 SGHDT, CDR2 YYEEEE. The CDR3 length is 14 residues. Trimming cost V 0 bases and J 2 bases, with 9 bases left between them. Generated by immunoSEQ multiplex PCR, the TCRdb table keeps only in-frame clones and is missing some. In the table there are 70,000 or so clones, 65% to 85% of which are singletons. General observations from the study: Commonly generated sequences made up most enriched TCRB sequences shared between patients. In about 85% of the 16 patients, blood comparison separated tumor from normal breast.

The gene calls are TRBV5-6 and TRBJ2-7; D might be TRBD1 (5 bases). Input material: blood. This receptor was taken from a person aged 35 to 50 with breast cancer. CDR3 residues: CASSLGGRAYEQYF. DNA for the CDR3: TGTGCCAGCAGCTTGGGTGGCAGGGCCTACGAGCAGTACTTC. The full variable domain, in which reference TRBV5-6 and TRBJ2-7 provide the parts outside the CDR3, is DAGVTQSPTHLIKTRGQQVTLRCSPKSGHDTVSWYQQALGQGPQFIFQYYEEEERQRGNFPDRFSGHQFPNYSSELNVNALLLGDSALYLCASSLGGRAYEQYFGPGTRLTVT.